This T cell receptor beta chain was profiled in a study of cytomegalovirus exposure and HLA in healthy donors. Primers: 60 Vbeta forward and 13 Jbeta reverse. This table comes from immunoSEQ multiplex PCR, and its TCRdb copy is limited to in-frame clones, with some not included. In the table there are around 110,000 clones, about four fifths of which are singletons. Trimming took 6 bases from V and 0 from J; bases not matched to a gene: 6. Germline lookup yields CDR1 LNHDA and CDR2 SQIVND (reference sequence). The CDR3 runs 15 residues. Material: PBMCs. This clonotype was obtained from a man aged 30 to 45 in good health and CMV-seropositive. The chain has TRBV19 and TRBJ2-7, with 9 bases fitting TRBD2. The CDR3 DNA sequence: TGTGCCAGTAGGGACAGGACTAGCGTCTCCTACGAGCAGTACTTC. This codes for CASRDRTSVSYEQYF. The full variable domain, in which reference TRBV19 and TRBJ2-7 provide the parts outside the CDR3, is DGGITQSPKYLFRKEGQNVTLSCEQNLNHDAMYWYRQDPGQGLRLIYYSQIVNDFQKGDIAEGYSVSREKKESFPLTVTSAQKNPTAFYLCASRDRTSVSYEQYFGPGTRLTVT.